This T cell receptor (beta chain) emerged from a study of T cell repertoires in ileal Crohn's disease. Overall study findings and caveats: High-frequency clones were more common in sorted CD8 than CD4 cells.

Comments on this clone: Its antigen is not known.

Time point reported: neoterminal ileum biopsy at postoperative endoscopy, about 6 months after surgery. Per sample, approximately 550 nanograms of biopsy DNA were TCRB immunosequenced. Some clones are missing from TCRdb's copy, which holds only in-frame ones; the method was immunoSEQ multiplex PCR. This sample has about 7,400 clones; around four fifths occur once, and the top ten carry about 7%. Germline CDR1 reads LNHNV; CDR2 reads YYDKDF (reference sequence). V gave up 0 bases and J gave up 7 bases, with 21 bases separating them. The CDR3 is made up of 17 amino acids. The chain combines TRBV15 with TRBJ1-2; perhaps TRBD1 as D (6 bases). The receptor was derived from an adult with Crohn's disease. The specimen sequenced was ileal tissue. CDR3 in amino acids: CATSRDRGGAQIRGYTF. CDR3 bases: TGTGCCACCAGCAGAGATCGGGGGGGGGCGCAAATTCGTGGCTACACCTTC.